This T cell receptor (beta chain) appears in the sequencing data of a study of T cell responses to AZD1222 COVID-19 vaccine. Study-wide findings and caveats: Only after the peak T cell response were repertoires sampled. There were vaccine-associated CD4 TCRs across spike, dominant at 160-218 and 743-854. Among spike-specific TCRs, nearly half reportedly target unmutated variant regions. Spike-specific TCR breadth and depth both grew after two AZD1222 doses.

Concerning this clone itself: What it binds is unknown.

Generated by immunoSEQ multiplex PCR, the TCRdb table keeps only in-frame clones and is missing some. The table includes 150,000 or so clones, more than 85% detected once. With 0 bases removed from V and 5 bases from J, the gap between germline ends came to 12 bases. The CDR3 has 15 residues. Germline assignment: CDR1 SGDLS and CDR2 YYNGEE. The sequence was collected from an adult in good health. The rearrangement links TRBV9 to TRBJ2-1; D assignment may be TRBD1 or TRBD2 (6 bases each). This sample comprised peripheral blood, obtained on day 0 of AZD1222 vaccination. The CDR3, as DNA: TGTGCCAGCAGCGTAGGGGGGGCTTGGAACAATGAGCAGTTCTTC. This gives the protein CASSVGGAWNNEQFF.